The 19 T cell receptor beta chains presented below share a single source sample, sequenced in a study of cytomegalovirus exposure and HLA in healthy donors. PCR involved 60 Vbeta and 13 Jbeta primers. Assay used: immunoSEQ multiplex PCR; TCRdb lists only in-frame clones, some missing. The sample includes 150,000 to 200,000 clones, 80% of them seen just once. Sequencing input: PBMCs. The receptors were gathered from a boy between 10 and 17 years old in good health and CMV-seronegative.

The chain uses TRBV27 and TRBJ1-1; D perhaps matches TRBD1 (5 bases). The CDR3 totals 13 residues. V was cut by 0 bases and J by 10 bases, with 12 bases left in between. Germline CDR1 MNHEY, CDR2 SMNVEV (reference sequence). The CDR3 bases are TGTGCCAGCAGTTTATCGGTCAGGGCTCGAGCTTTCTTT. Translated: CASSLSVRARAFF.

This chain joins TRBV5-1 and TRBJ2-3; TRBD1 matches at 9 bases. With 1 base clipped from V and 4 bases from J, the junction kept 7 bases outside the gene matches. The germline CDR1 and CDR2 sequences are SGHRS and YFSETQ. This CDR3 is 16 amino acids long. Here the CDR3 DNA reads TGCGCCAGCAGCTTGTATGGGACAGGGTCGCCAGATACGCAGTATTTT. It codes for CASSLYGTGSPDTQYF.

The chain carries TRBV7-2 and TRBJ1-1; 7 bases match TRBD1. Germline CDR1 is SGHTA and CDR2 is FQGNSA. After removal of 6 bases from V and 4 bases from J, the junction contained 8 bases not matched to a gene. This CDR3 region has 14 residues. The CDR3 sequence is CASRTPTGRTEAFF. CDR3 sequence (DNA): TGTGCCAGCAGAACACCGACAGGGCGCACTGAAGCTTTCTTT.

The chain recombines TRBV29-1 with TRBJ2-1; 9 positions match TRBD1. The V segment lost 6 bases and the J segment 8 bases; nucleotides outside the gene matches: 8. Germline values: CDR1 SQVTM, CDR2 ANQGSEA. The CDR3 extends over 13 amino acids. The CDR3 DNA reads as TGCAGCGTAATTGAACAGGGGGCCCATGAGCAGTTCTTC. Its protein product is CSVIEQGAHEQFF.

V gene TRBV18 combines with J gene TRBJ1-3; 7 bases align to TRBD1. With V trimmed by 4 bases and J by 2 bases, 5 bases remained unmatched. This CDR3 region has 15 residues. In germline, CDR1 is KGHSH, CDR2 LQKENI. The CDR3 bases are TGTGCCAGCTCACTTACAGGGGAGACTGGAAACACCATATATTTT. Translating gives CASSLTGETGNTIYF. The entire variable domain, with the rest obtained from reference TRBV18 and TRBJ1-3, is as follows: NAGVMQNPRHLVRRRGQEARLRCSPMKGHSHVYWYRQLPEEGLKFMVYLQKENIIDESGMPKERFSAEFPKEGPSILRIQQVVRGDSAAYFCASSLTGETGNTIYFGEGSWLTVV.

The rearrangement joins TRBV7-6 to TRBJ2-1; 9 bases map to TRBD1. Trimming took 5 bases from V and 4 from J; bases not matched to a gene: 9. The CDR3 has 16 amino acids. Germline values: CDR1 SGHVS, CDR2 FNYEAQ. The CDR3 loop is CASSPIRDRVYNEQFF. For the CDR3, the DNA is TGTGCCAGCAGCCCCATCCGGGACAGGGTTTACAATGAGCAGTTCTTC.

The CDR3 nucleotides read TGTGCCAGCAGCTTAGCAGCCTATGGCTACACCTTC. It specifies CASSLAAYGYTF. The V gene is TRBV7-9, the J gene TRBJ1-2, with D uncertain. The CDR3 totals 12 residues. CDR1 is SEHNR and CDR2 is FQNEAQ in the germline V gene (reference sequence). V lost 0 bases to trimming and J lost 4 bases, with 3 bases between them.

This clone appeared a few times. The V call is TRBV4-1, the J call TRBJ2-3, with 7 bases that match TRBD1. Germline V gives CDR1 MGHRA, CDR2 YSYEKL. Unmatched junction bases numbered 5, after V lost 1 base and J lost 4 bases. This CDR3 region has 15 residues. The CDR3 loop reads CASSQVDRVADTQYF. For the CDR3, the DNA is TGCGCCAGCAGCCAAGTTGACAGGGTGGCAGATACGCAGTATTTT.

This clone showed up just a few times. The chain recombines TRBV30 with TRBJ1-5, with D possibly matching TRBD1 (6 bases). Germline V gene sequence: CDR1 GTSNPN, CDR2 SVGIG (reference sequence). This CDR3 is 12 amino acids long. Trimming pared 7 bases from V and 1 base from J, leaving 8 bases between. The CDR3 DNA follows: TGTGCCTACGGACAGAGCAATCAGCCCCAGCATTTT. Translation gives CAYGQSNQPQHF.

The CDR3 loop is CASSGNRVRENIQYF. The CDR3 region has the DNA TGTGCCAGTAGCGGGAACCGGGTCCGCGAAAACATTCAGTACTTC. The chain links TRBV19 to TRBJ2-4; possible D gene TRBD2, 5 bases. Trimming cost V 6 bases and J 5 bases, with 17 bases left between them. The germline CDR1 and CDR2 sequences are LNHDA and SQIVND (reference sequence). The CDR3 contains 15 residues.

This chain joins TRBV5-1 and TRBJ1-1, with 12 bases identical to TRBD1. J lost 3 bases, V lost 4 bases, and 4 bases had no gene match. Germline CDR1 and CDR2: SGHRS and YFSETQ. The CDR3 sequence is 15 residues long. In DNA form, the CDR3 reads TGCGCCAGCAGCCAGGGACAGGGGGCCCACACTGAAGCTTTCTTT. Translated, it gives CASSQGQGAHTEAFF.

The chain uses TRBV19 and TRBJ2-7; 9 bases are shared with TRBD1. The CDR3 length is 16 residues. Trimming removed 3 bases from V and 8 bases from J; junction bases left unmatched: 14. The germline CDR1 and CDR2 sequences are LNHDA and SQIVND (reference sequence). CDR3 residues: CASSISSGTGTLQQYF. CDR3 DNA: TGTGCCAGTAGTATCTCATCCGGGACAGGGACCCTTCAGCAGTACTTC.

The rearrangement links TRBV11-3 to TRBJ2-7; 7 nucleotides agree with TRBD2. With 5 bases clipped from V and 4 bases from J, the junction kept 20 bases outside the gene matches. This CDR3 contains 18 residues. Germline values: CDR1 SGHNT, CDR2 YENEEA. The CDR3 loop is CASSHGGVRDVGPYEQYF. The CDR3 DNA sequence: TGTGCCAGCAGCCATGGGGGGGTCCGGGACGTTGGACCTTACGAGCAGTACTTC.

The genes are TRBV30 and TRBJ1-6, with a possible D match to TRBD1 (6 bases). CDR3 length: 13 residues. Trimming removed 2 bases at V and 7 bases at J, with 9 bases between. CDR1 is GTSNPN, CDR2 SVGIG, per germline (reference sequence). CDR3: CAWSLQGNSPLHF. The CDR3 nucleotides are TGTGCCTGGAGTTTACAGGGAAATTCACCCCTCCACTTT.

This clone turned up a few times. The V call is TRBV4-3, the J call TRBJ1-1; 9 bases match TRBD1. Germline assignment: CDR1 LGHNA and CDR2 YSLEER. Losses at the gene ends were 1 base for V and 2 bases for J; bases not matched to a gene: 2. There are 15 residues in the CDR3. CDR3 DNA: TGCGCCAGCAGCCAAGGGGACAGGGATAACACTGAAGCTTTCTTT. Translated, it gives CASSQGDRDNTEAFF.

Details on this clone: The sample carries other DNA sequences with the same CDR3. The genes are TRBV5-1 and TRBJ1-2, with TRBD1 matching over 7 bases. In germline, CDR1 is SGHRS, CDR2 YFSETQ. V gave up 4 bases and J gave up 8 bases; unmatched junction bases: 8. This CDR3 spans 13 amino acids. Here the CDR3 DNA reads TGCGCCAGCAGCCCCGGGACAGAAAGAGGCTACACCTTC. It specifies CASSPGTERGYTF.

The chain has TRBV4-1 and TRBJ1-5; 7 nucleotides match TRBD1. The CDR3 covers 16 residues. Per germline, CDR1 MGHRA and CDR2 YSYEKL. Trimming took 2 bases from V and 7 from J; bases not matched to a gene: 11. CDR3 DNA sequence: TGCGCCAGCAGCCAATCTGCGAGGGGGCGAAGGCAGCCCCAGCATTTT. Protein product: CASSQSARGRRQPQHF.

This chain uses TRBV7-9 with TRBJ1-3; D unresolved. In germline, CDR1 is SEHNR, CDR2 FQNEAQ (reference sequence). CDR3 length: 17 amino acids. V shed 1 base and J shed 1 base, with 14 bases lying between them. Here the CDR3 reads CASSLDLQQPSGNTIYF. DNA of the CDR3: TGTGCCAGCAGCTTAGATCTTCAACAGCCGTCTGGAAACACCATATATTTT.

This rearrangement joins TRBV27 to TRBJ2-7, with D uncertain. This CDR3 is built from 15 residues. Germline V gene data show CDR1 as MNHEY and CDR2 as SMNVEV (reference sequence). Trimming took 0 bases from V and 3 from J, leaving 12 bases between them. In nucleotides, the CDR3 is TGTGCCAGCAGTTTATCGGGCACACAGTTCTACGAGCAGTACTTC. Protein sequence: CASSLSGTQFYEQYF.